This T cell receptor (beta chain) was sequenced during a study of sequential checkpoint blockade in melanoma. Overall study: TCRβ was sequenced from DNA of about a hundred pretreatment tumors.

Trimming left V 5 bases short and J 1 base short, with 11 bases between. The CDR3 loop spans 14 amino acids. Germline V gives CDR1 MNHEY, CDR2 SMNVEV (reference sequence). Notes on the study in general: Response in arm A was associated with pretreatment TIL clonality.

This clone has a handful of counts. Its antigen is not identified. Assay used: immunoSEQ multiplex PCR; TCRdb lists only in-frame clones, some missing. The repertoire holds 10,000 to 15,000 clones, with approximately 22% as singletons. Treatment denoted: randomized to nivolumab then ipilimumab (arm A) or the reverse (arm B). None of the patients previously received DNA-damaging chemotherapy. The clonotype comes from a human donor with melanoma. V and J are TRBV27 and TRBJ1-2, with D possibly being TRBD1 (6 bases). Source: tumor tissue (inferred from file names), taken from a patient given nivolumab and ipilimumab in sequence. The CDR3 bases are TGTGCCAGCAGTGAGCACAGGGTTAACTATGGCTACACCTTC. Its translation is CASSEHRVNYGYTF.